This TCR beta chain was sequenced in a study of early T cells in non-severe SARS-CoV-2 infection. On the study more broadly: With bulk RNA from unsorted whole blood as input, sequencing yielded unpaired chains. Study-wide findings and caveats: Reliance on VDJdb matching favored anti-spike CD8 responses; private and CD4 specificities were missed.

The table lists this clonotype with a few counts. Its target is not known. Germline V gives CDR1 MNHNY, CDR2 SVGAGI (reference sequence). J gave up 9 bases and V 6 bases, and 14 bases lay outside the gene matches. The length of the CDR3 is 15 residues. Individual cDNA molecules received unique molecular identifiers. TCRdb used MiXCR to reprocess the 5' RACE reads, holding one entry per CDR3 protein. The table has about 64,000 distinct CDR3 sequences, around 12% seen once. The sample taken for sequencing was whole blood. This chain uses TRBV6-6 with TRBJ2-1; 7 bases line up with TRBD1. This sequence was found in an adult who was a healthcare worker with PCR-confirmed SARS-CoV-2 infection or an uninfected control (not recorded which). The CDR3 loop reads CASSLGGTVSSEQFF. The CDR3 coding sequence is TGTGCCAGCAGCCTGGGTGGGACAGTAAGCAGTGAGCAGTTCTTC.